A selection of T cell receptor beta chains follows, all from one sample in a study of T cells after yellow fever vaccination. TCRdb reanalysed the 5' RACE reads using MiXCR and keeps one entry per CDR3 protein. The sample has about 400,000 distinct CDR3 sequences; over 5% are singletons. Source: PBMCs, taken 5 days after the yellow fever booster vaccination. These receptors came from a man aged 25 to 40 who received the YFV17D yellow fever vaccine. CDR3s include the opening cysteine and the closing phenylalanine or tryptophan.

CASSETGLAYNEQFF,TRBV7-2,TRBJ2-1
CASSLDFQVINEQFF,TRBV7-8,TRBJ2-1
CSAPRGAGVASTDTQYF,TRBV20-1,TRBJ2-3
CSARDTVGGPSRTDTQYF,TRBV20-1,TRBJ2-3
CAWGGSGRYNEQFF,TRBV30,TRBJ2-1
CASITVGDSYNEQFF,TRBV5-4,TRBJ2-1
CASSPRTGPRHSPLHF,TRBV5-1,TRBJ1-6
CATIPGGAGEQFF,TRBV10-3,TRBJ2-1
CASSYNPTGELFF,TRBV6-2/TRBV6-3,TRBJ2-2
CASSPELLCPLHF,TRBV5-6,TRBJ1-6
CASSSTLGTGSTEAFF,TRBV7-2,TRBJ1-1
CASSEGVDTSGEKLFF,TRBV2,TRBJ1-4
CSARDQAEAFF,TRBV20-1,TRBJ1-1